This T cell receptor (beta chain) appears in the sequencing data of a study of beta chain features in type 1 diabetes. Across the whole study: Healthy donors and patients had similar age, gender and cell yields. Summed over all samples, the examined sorted cells came to 90 million to 120 million.

Germline V lookup: CDR1 MNHNY, CDR2 SVGAGI (reference sequence). The CDR3 runs to 15 residues. The junction had 6 bases not matched to a gene; V was cut back by 7 bases and J by 0 bases. Sequencing targeted expressed TCRB transcripts, as all isolated RNA had been reverse transcribed. Assay used: immunoSEQ multiplex PCR; TCRdb lists only in-frame clones, some missing. The repertoire holds 900,000 or so clones, with roughly a sixth as singletons. Study observations and caveats: PCR may have favored shorter templates equally in patients and controls. High-TCR-expressing cells could be over-represented by cDNA sequencing.

In the case of this clone: As yet, its antigen is unknown.

V is TRBV6-6 and J is TRBJ2-1; TRBD2 agrees at 7 bases. This TCR was recovered from a woman aged 18-35 years in good health. The sample taken for sequencing was naive CD4+ T cells from blood. The DNA for the CDR3 is TGTGCCAGCATCTGGGGCGGGAGCTCCTACAATGAGCAGTTCTTC. It specifies CASIWGGSSYNEQFF.